This TCR beta chain was captured in a study of blood T cell repertoires in COVID-19. Study in general: Sites in the United States, Italy and Spain provided acute and convalescent COVID-19 samples. In each case, the material was cDNA or gDNA derived from T cells, B-cell-depleted T cells, or PBMCs.

Trimming took off 1 base at V and 0 bases at J, with 8 bases between the two ends. This CDR3 is 15 amino acids long. Germline CDR1 and CDR2: SGHDT and YYEEEE. In the authors' workflow: Scientists estimated how many nucleated cells there were by amplifying reference gene primers. Libraries were prepared by immunoSEQ multiplex PCR; TCRdb keeps only in-frame clonotypes and omits some of them. The D gene and trimming were derived from the DNA, and the V and J assignments and clone size from that table. The table includes 150,000 to 200,000 clones, over 65% detected once. Sequencing was carried out using peripheral blood. The source of this sequence is an elderly woman with acute or convalescent COVID-19. V and J are TRBV5-6 and TRBJ2-1; D may be TRBD2 (6 bases). The CDR3 nucleotides are TGTGCCAGCAGCTTGCGGGAGAGCTCCTACAATGAGCAGTTCTTC. Translating gives CASSLRESSYNEQFF.